A single sample is the source of the 9 T cell receptor beta chains below, sequenced in a study of persistence of HIV-infected CD4 T cells (TCRdb year 2020). According to the study, the label for this sample's treatment or condition signals: suppressive antiretroviral therapy. A pool of overlapping HIV-1 Gag 15-mer peptides was used at around 1 ug per peptide per mL for cell stimulation. Memory populations depleted of antigen-responding cells were obtained by sorting nonresponding CD40L-negative CD69-negative CD45RO-high memory CD4+ T cells. The immunoSEQ hsTCRB assay version 4, run in survey mode, was used to sequence TCRbeta repertoires from genomic DNA. This is the immuneACCESS table as TCRdb keeps it, with only in-frame sequences that have V and J called. A part of the clones is gone; compared with another copy, unresolved V genes explain less than half, and the rest is unexplained. Counted in this sample were 35,000 or so clones; over 75% of them appeared once. The leading ten clones occupy 5.4% of the sample.

No antigen is known for these receptors. The sample consisted of cultured CD4+ T cells from PBMCs, taken from a patient who received antiretroviral therapy. The meaning of the sample's cell subset or site label: CD40L-CD69- CD45RO-high memory CD4 T cells not responding to Gag peptides. The receptors stem from an adult with HIV. The donor label of this sample is uncertain.

The CDR3 here is CASSHVTYNSPLHF. CDR3 coding DNA: TGTGCCAGCAGCCACGTGACCTATAATTCACCCCTCCACTTT. This chain connects TRBV14 to TRBJ1-6, with D unclear. Trimming cost V 3 bases and J 2 bases, with 5 bases left between them. Germline lookup yields CDR1 SGHDN and CDR2 FVKESK. The CDR3 extends over 14 amino acids.

The J gene is TRBJ2-7, the V gene TRBV3-1 (or the pseudogene TRBV3-2); D gene unclear. The CDR3 is 12 amino acids. The V gene's germline CDR1 is LGHDT and CDR2 YNNKEL (reference sequence). V lost 2 bases, J lost 3 bases, and 5 bases lay in between. The chain's CDR3 is CASSQTGYEQYF. The CDR3 DNA reads TGTGCCAGCAGCCAAACGGGCTACGAGCAGTACTTC.

The chain couples TRBV5-1 to TRBJ2-2; D gene unclear. Germline CDR1 and CDR2: SGHRS and YFSETQ. CDR3 length: 14 residues. V was cut by 0 bases and J by 1 base, with 4 bases left in between. In nucleotides, the CDR3 is TGCGCCAGCAGCTTGGGGGGGAACACCGGGGAGCTGTTTTTT. Its translation: CASSLGGNTGELFF.

The chain uses TRBV5-1 and TRBJ2-1, with D tentatively TRBD1 (6 bases). V lost 3 bases and J lost 5, with 15 bases in between. The CDR3 runs 15 residues. CDR1 SGHRS and CDR2 YFSETQ come from the germline V gene. This CDR3 reads CASSSKGVRDNEQFF. CDR3 nucleotides: TGCGCCAGCAGCTCCAAGGGGGTTCGCGACAATGAGCAGTTCTTC. Full variable domain (remainder filled in from reference TRBV5-1 and TRBJ2-1): KAGVTQTPRYLIKTRGQQVTLSCSPISGHRSVSWYQQTPGQGLQFLFEYFSETQRNKGNFPGRFSGRQFSNSRSEMNVSTLELGDSALYLCASSSKGVRDNEQFFGPGTRLTVL.

The chain has TRBV28 and TRBJ2-3; the D gene is possibly TRBD2 (6 bases). The CDR3 spans 14 residues. Germline CDR1 and CDR2: MDHEN and SYDVKM. V was shortened by 6 bases and J by 0 bases, with 10 bases between the two germline ends. CDR3 sequence: CASSKLASTDTQYF. CDR3 bases: TGTGCCAGCAGCAAACTAGCTAGCACAGATACGCAGTATTTT.

V is TRBV5-1 and J is TRBJ1-1, with D unresolved. CDR1 SGHRS and CDR2 YFSETQ come from the germline V gene. Between the trimmed V and J ends, which lost 4 bases and 3 bases, there was a span of 13 bases. This CDR3 spans 14 amino acids. The CDR3 loop reads CASSPAGGDTEAFF. CDR3 DNA: TGCGCCAGCAGCCCTGCAGGTGGGGACACTGAAGCTTTCTTT.

The chain is built from TRBV5-1 and TRBJ1-1; unclear D gene. Trimming stripped 1 base from V and 4 bases from J, with 17 bases between. The CDR3 is made up of 16 amino acids. The V gene's germline CDR1 is SGHRS and CDR2 YFSETQ. CDR3 coding DNA: TGCGCCAGCAGCTTGAACGCCGGAGGAGGTAGCACTGAAGCTTTCTTT. This encodes CASSLNAGGGSTEAFF.

The V and J genes are TRBV6-5 and TRBJ1-4; 10 nucleotides align to TRBD1. The germline CDR1 and CDR2 sequences are MNHEY and SVGAGI. The CDR3 spans 15 residues. V dropped 2 bases and J dropped 6; count of bases not matched to a gene: 3. The CDR3 region has the DNA TGTGCCAGCAGTTACCACGGACAGGGGGATGAAAAACTGTTTTTT. It translates to CASSYHGQGDEKLFF.

V gene TRBV18 combines with J gene TRBJ1-5, with D perhaps matching TRBD1 (5 bases). Germline V gene sequence: CDR1 KGHSH, CDR2 LQKENI. Trimming cost V 4 bases and J 0 bases, with 13 bases left between them. The CDR3 spans 16 residues. The CDR3 DNA reads as TGTGCCAGCTCACGGGGGGGGTATGATAGCAATCAGCCCCAGCATTTT. Its protein is CASSRGGYDSNQPQHF.